The T cell receptor (beta chain) described here comes from a study of cytomegalovirus exposure and HLA in healthy donors. Broader study findings: A later analysis, which compared TCR beta chains of equal frequency, found the HLA-associated ones more clonally expanded.

Researchers ran the PCR with 60 Vbeta and 13 Jbeta primers. Profiled with immunoSEQ multiplex PCR; TCRdb holds only in-frame clones, not every one. The sample yields about 160,000 clones, 87% seen once. To note about this clone: Its antigen is unknown.

The CDR3 contains 16 residues. V trimming: 0 bases; J trimming: 7 bases; junction bases outside the gene matches: 5. Looked up from germline, CDR1 is LNHNV and CDR2 is YYDKDF (reference sequence). This chain uses TRBV15 with TRBJ2-1; 11 nucleotides line up with TRBD2. Sequencing was done on a sample of PBMCs. The sequence came from a woman aged 30 to 39 in good health and CMV-seronegative. CDR3 in DNA: TGTGCCACCAGCAGAGATAGAACTAGCGGGAGAAATGAGCAGTTCTTC. Residues: CATSRDRTSGRNEQFF.